This T cell receptor (beta chain) originates from a study of regulatory T cells in long-lasting Graves disease. Study information: Antithyroid drug intake by newly diagnosed Graves' patients had lasted under 3 months. Whole-study results and caveats: Preferential use of TRBV28, TRBJ1-2 and TRBJ2-5 was seen in persistent disease.

V lost 6 bases and J lost 0, with 18 bases in between. The CDR3 is 16 residues long. Germline values: CDR1 SQVTM, CDR2 ANQGSEA. The time point is: newly diagnosed GD, antithyroid drugs for less than 3 months. Following extraction of RNA from PBMCs, that RNA was used to make the TCR library. This clonotype was seen at least ten times. Antigen unknown. Construction of TCR beta libraries relied on iRepertoire HTBI primers and on Arm-PCR targeting CDR3 regions. MiXCR, applied by TCRdb to the multiplex PCR reads, yields one record per CDR3 protein. Among 350,000 to 450,000 distinct CDR3 sequences listed, 12% were seen once. In addition, the sample was reused for a study of T cells in Graves' hyperthyroidism and ophthalmopathy. As reported in that work: Exclusion of patients followed from uncontrolled infection, other autoimmune disease, pregnancy or lactation. RT-PCR in the first round (using the HTBI primer set) targeted the TCR CDR3.

The receptor was isolated from a woman younger than 30 with Graves disease. The specimen was peripheral blood mononuclear cells (PBMCs), collected at new diagnosis, from a patient treated with antithyroid drugs. The chain joins TRBV29-1 to TRBJ2-1; weak D call: TRBD1 (7 bases). The CDR3 loop reads CSVQGGTAFSYNEQFF. Here the CDR3 DNA reads TGCAGCGTCCAAGGGGGGACAGCCTTCTCCTACAATGAGCAGTTCTTC.